Below, 9 T cell receptor beta chains from the same sample are listed, as sequenced in a study of blood T cell repertoires in COVID-19. Produced via immunoSEQ multiplex PCR; TCRdb's table is partial and in-frame only. Among fewer than 200,000 clones listed, around 77% were seen once. Specimen: peripheral blood. The receptors were gathered from a man in his 70s with active or convalescent COVID-19.

This chain connects TRBV12-3 or TRBV12-4 to TRBJ1-6; 10 bases agree with TRBD1. CDR3 length equals 13 residues. V lost 8 bases and J lost 9; bases outside the gene matches: 4. The CDR3 protein is CASSDRGGSPLHF. DNA for the CDR3: TGTGCCAGCTCGGACAGGGGGGGTTCACCCCTCCACTTT.

J is TRBJ1-1 and V is TRBV5-1; TRBD1 is a possible D gene (6 bases). The CDR3 has 20 residues. Trimming stripped 0 bases from V and 2 bases from J, with 26 bases between. CDR1 is SGHRS and CDR2 is YFSETQ in the germline V gene. This CDR3 is CASSLAGQGNTKPINTEAFF. CDR3 nucleotides: TGCGCCAGCAGCTTGGCCGGTCAGGGGAACACCAAACCTATTAACACTGAAGCTTTCTTT. Full variable domain (missing parts from reference TRBV5-1 and TRBJ1-1): KAGVTQTPRYLIKTRGQQVTLSCSPISGHRSVSWYQQTPGQGLQFLFEYFSETQRNKGNFPGRFSGRQFSNSRSEMNVSTLELGDSALYLCASSLAGQGNTKPINTEAFFGQGTRLTVV.

The rearrangement uses TRBV18 and TRBJ1-2; D may be TRBD1 (6 bases). The germline CDR1 and CDR2 sequences are KGHSH and LQKENI. The V gene lost 2 bases and the J gene lost 2 bases, with 18 bases spanning the gap. The CDR3 is 17 amino acids. This CDR3 reads CASSPGDTRNPNYGYTF. In DNA, the CDR3 is TGTGCCAGCTCACCAGGGGACACTAGAAACCCAAACTATGGCTACACCTTC. Complete variable domain (other parts from reference TRBV18 and TRBJ1-2): NAGVMQNPRHLVRRRGQEARLRCSPMKGHSHVYWYRQLPEEGLKFMVYLQKENIIDESGMPKERFSAEFPKEGPSILRIQQVVRGDSAAYFCASSPGDTRNPNYGYTFGSGTRLTVV.

The rearrangement joins TRBV6-5 to TRBJ2-6, with 7 bases aligning to TRBD1. V dropped 6 bases and J dropped 6; count of bases not matched to a gene: 5. Looked up from germline, CDR1 is MNHEY and CDR2 is SVGAGI. This CDR3 has 14 residues. CDR3 sequence reads: CASRTGFTANVLTF. The CDR3 DNA reads TGTGCCAGCAGGACAGGGTTTACGGCCAACGTCCTGACTTTC.

The chain carries TRBV27 and TRBJ1-1; the D gene is possibly TRBD1 (5 bases). Germline CDR1 MNHEY, CDR2 SMNVEV (reference sequence). The CDR3 is made up of 13 amino acids. Trimming took off 8 bases at V and 4 bases at J, with 14 bases between the two ends. CDR3 DNA sequence: TGTGCCAGCGCCGGGGGTCACGCCACTGAAGCTTTCTTT. It translates to CASAGGHATEAFF.

V is TRBV9 and J is TRBJ2-5; TRBD1 aligns across 7 bases. This CDR3 spans 15 amino acids. J was trimmed by 5 bases and V by 4 bases; bases with no gene match: 11. The germline V gene encodes CDR1 SGDLS and CDR2 YYNGEE. This CDR3 is CASSRGTEESETQYF. CDR3 DNA sequence: TGTGCCAGCAGCCGAGGGACAGAGGAAAGTGAGACCCAGTACTTC.

V and J are TRBV2 and TRBJ2-3; 9 bases map to TRBD1. The CDR3 contains 14 residues. Germline values: CDR1 SNHLY, CDR2 FYNNEI. V gave up 4 bases and J gave up 6 bases; unmatched junction bases: 5. The DNA for the CDR3 is TGTGCCAGCAGTGGACAGGGGGACGGGGATACGCAGTATTTT. Translated: CASSGQGDGDTQYF.

The gene calls are TRBV12-5 and TRBJ2-1; maybe TRBD2 (5 bases). The CDR3 loop spans 17 amino acids. V shed 0 bases and J shed 4 bases, with 16 bases lying between them. Germline V gives CDR1 LGHNT, CDR2 FRNRAP. CDR3 residues: CASGLVLGSNLYNEQFF. Here the CDR3 DNA reads TGTGCTAGTGGTTTGGTACTAGGGTCCAACCTGTACAATGAGCAGTTCTTC.

The chain recombines TRBV5-1 with TRBJ1-2, with 11 nucleotides matching TRBD1. CDR1 is SGHRS, CDR2 YFSETQ, per germline. J gave up 8 bases and V 3 bases, and 6 bases lay outside the gene matches. The CDR3 spans 14 residues. Here the CDR3 reads CASSYRGQGDGYTF. CDR3 bases: TGCGCCAGCAGCTACCGGGGACAGGGGGACGGCTACACCTTC.